The clone carrying this TCR beta chain was recorded once. The data were produced by immunoSEQ multiplex PCR, yet TCRdb's version contains in-frame clones alone and is incomplete. Of 170,000 or so clones in the sample, about 90% were seen once. This entry is derived from a study of control samples from healthy donors and cancer patients. This CDR3 region has 15 residues. Germline-derived CDR1 and CDR2 are LGHNA and YNFKEQ. V trimming: 4 bases; J trimming: 1 base; junction bases outside the gene matches: 4. The chain is built from TRBV4-2 and TRBJ2-1; 7 nucleotides match TRBD1. This sequence was found in a woman aged 40 to 49 in good health. The sequenced sample was blood. CDR3 protein: CASSPRQGSYNEQFF. DNA for the CDR3: TGTGCCAGCAGCCCCCGACAGGGATCCTACAATGAGCAGTTCTTC.